This T cell receptor beta chain was found in a study of CD8 T cells in Susac syndrome. This CDR3 has 15 residues. Trimming cost V 0 bases and J 2 bases, with 11 bases left between them. Per the germline V gene, CDR1 is MNHEY and CDR2 is SMNVEV (reference sequence). Random hexamers were used to reverse transcribe 0.5 to 1 ug of RNA. Multiplex immunoSEQ PCR targeted 54 Vbeta and 13 Jbeta TCR beta segments. TCRdb re-analysed the immunoSEQ multiplex PCR reads in MiXCR, keeping a single row per CDR3 protein. The sample has about 66,000 distinct CDR3 sequences, roughly 94% seen once. Only one count was recorded for this clonotype. From blood CD8+ and CD4+ T cells, the TCR beta chain was sequenced. Patients with stable or active relapsing-remitting disease, all of them treatment-naive, made up the multiple sclerosis controls.

The sample consisted of CD8+ T cells from PBMCs. The receptor was derived from a human donor with multiple sclerosis. The chain uses TRBV27 and TRBJ2-7, with D maybe TRBD2 (5 bases). CDR3 DNA sequence: TGTGCCAGCAGTTTATCCAGCGGAGCGACCTACGAGCAGTACTTC. Amino acids: CASSLSSGATYEQYF.